Sequencing of this T cell receptor beta chain was carried out in a study of T cells in Graves' hyperthyroidism and ophthalmopathy. In the study overall: Peripheral blood collection took place at initial diagnosis, before any treatment. Findings of the study overall: Clonotypes that were expanded in thyroid above 0.001 mostly appeared in blood too.

Newly diagnosed hyperthyroidism patients aged 18 to 65 years had disease lasting under 2 months. The diagnostic basis comprised clinical symptoms, serum thyroxine and TRAb, thyroid ultrasound and orbital computed tomography. The sample holds a few counts of this clonotype. Its antigen is still unknown. TCR beta CDR3 region amplification was performed from RNA transcripts. A first-round RT-PCR of the TCR CDR3 used the HTBI primer set. One entry per CDR3 protein, called by TCRdb with MiXCR from the multiplex PCR reads. The sample contains hundreds of thousands of distinct CDR3 sequences, 13% to 15% of which appear only once. There are 13 residues in the CDR3. Germline assignment: CDR1 MNHNY and CDR2 SVGAGI (reference sequence). The V end was cut by 2 bases, the J end by 11 bases, with 15 bases between.

Sequencing was done on a sample of blood. The source is a young woman with Graves' hyperthyroidism. The chain uses TRBV6-6 and TRBJ1-2; D perhaps matches TRBD1 (6 bases). Here the CDR3 reads CASSYGVRGSYTF. The CDR3 nucleotides read TGTGCCAGCAGTTACGGAGTCAGGGGATCTTACACCTTC.